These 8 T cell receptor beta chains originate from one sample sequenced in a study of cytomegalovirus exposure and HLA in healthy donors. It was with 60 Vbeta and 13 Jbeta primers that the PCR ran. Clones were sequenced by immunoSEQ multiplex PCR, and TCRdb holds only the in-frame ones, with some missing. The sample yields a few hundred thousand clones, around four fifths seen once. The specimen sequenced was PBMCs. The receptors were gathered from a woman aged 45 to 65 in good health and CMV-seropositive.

The chain's CDR3 is CASTLGGGAQYF. The CDR3 region has the DNA TGTGCCAGCACTTTAGGGGGTGGGGCCCAGTACTTC. The V call is TRBV7-6, the J call TRBJ2-5; D perhaps matches TRBD1 (6 bases). Germline V CDR1 and CDR2: SGHVS, FNYEAQ. The length of the CDR3 is 12 residues. V gave up 7 bases and J gave up 9 bases, with 15 bases separating them.

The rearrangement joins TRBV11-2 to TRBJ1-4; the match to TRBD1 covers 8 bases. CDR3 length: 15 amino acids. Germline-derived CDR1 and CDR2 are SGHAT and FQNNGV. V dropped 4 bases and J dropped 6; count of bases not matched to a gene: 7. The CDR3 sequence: CASSSPTGADEKLFF. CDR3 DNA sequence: TGTGCCAGCAGCTCCCCGACAGGGGCGGATGAAAAACTGTTTTTT.

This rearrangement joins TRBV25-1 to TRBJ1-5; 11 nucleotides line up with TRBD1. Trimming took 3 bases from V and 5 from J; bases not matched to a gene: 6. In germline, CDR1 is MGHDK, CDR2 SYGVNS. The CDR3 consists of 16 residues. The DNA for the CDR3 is TGTGCCAGCAGTGACCGGGACAGGGGGTCCGATCAGCCCCAGCATTTT. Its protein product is CASSDRDRGSDQPQHF.

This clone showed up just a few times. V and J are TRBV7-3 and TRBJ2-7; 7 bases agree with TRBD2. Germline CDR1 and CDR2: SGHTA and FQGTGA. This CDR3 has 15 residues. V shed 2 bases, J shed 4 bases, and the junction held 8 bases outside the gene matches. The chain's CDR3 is CASSLGAGLQYEQYF. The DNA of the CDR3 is TGTGCCAGCAGCTTAGGAGCGGGGCTACAGTACGAGCAGTACTTC. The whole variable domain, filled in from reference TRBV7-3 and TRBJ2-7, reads GAGVSQTPSNKVTEKGKYVELRCDPISGHTALYWYRQSLGQGPEFLIYFQGTGAADDSGLPNDRFFAVRPEGSVSTLKIQRTERGDSAVYLCASSLGAGLQYEQYFGPGTRLTVT.

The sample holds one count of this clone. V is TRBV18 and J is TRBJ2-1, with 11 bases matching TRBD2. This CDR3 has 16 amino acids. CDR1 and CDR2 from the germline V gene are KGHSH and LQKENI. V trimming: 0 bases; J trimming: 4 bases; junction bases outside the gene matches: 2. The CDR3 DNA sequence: TGTGCCAGCTCACCACCGGGGACTAGCGGTTACAATGAGCAGTTCTTC. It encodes CASSPPGTSGYNEQFF.

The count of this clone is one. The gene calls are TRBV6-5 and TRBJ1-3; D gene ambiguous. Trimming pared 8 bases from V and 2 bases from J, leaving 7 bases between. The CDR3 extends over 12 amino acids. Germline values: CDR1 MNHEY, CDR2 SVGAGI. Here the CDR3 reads CASSTTGNTIYF. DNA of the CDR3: TGTGCCAGCTCTACGACTGGAAACACCATATATTTT.

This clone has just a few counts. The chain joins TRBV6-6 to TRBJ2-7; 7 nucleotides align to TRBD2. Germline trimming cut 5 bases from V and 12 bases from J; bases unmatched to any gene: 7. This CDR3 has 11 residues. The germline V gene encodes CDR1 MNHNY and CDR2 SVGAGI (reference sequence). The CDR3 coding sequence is TGTGCCAGCAGTCACCGGGACTACACGTACTTC. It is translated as CASSHRDYTYF.

The CDR3, as DNA: TGTGCCAGTAGTATTAATAAGCATAGCAATCAGCCCCAGCATTTT. It yields the protein CASSINKHSNQPQHF. The chain has TRBV19 and TRBJ1-5; unclear D gene. Trimming took off 3 bases at V and 0 bases at J, with 9 bases between the two ends. This CDR3 has 15 amino acids. CDR1 and CDR2 from the germline V gene are LNHDA and SQIVND (reference sequence).